The count of the clone carrying this TCR beta chain is one. This entry comes from a study of blood T cell repertoires in COVID-19. V trimming: 2 bases; J trimming: 3 bases; junction bases outside the gene matches: 7. CDR3 length: 15 amino acids. The germline V gene has CDR1 MNHEY and CDR2 SVGAGI. The data were produced by immunoSEQ multiplex PCR, yet TCRdb's version contains in-frame clones alone and is incomplete. The sample consists of hundreds of thousands of clones, 84% of them appearing once. Input material: peripheral blood. V usage is TRBV6-5 and J usage is TRBJ2-7, with TRBD2 matching over 7 bases. This clonotype originated in a human donor in a cohort sampled during active COVID-19. The CDR3 spells CASSYRTGGSYEQYF. The CDR3 DNA is TGTGCCAGCAGTTACCGGACCGGGGGGAGCTACGAGCAGTACTTC.